The 23 T cell receptor beta chains below come from one sample, sequenced in a study of cytomegalovirus exposure and HLA in healthy donors. Primers: 60 Vbeta forward and 13 Jbeta reverse. This table comes from immunoSEQ multiplex PCR, and its TCRdb copy is limited to in-frame clones, with some not included. The table includes 90,000 to 130,000 clones, about four fifths detected once. The specimen sequenced was PBMCs. These receptor sequences come from a woman between 55 and 75 years old in good health and CMV-seropositive.

This chain links TRBV18 with TRBJ1-5, with TRBD1 as a possible D gene (5 bases). The CDR3 totals 14 residues. V gave up 3 bases and J gave up 6 bases, with 12 bases separating them. Germline CDR1 and CDR2: KGHSH and LQKENI. As DNA, the CDR3 is TGTGCCAGCTCACCGTTAAGAGACAGTCAGCCCCAGCATTTT. This translates into CASSPLRDSQPQHF.

V gene TRBV4-1 combines with J gene TRBJ2-3, with unresolved D. The CDR3 consists of 17 residues. The V gene's germline CDR1 is MGHRA and CDR2 YSYEKL. V was pared by 4 bases and J by 2 bases, with 19 bases between. CDR3 in DNA: TGCGCCAGCAGCCCGGAGCATCCCTTTCCTGCCACAGATACGCAGTATTTT. It yields the protein CASSPEHPFPATDTQYF.

The chain is built from TRBV13 and TRBJ1-2, with D possibly being TRBD1 (5 bases). Germline V gene data show CDR1 as PRHDT and CDR2 as FYEKMQ (reference sequence). This CDR3 contains 14 residues. The ends were cut back, 7 bases at V and 2 bases at J, with 14 bases in the middle. CDR3 loop: CASTIRGLNYGYTF. The CDR3 nucleotides are TGTGCCAGCACCATACGGGGACTGAACTATGGCTACACCTTC. The whole variable domain, remainder taken from reference TRBV13 and TRBJ1-2, is AAGVIQSPRHLIKEKRETATLKCYPIPRHDTVYWYQQGPGQDPQFLISFYEKMQSDKGSIPDRFSAQQFSDYHSELNMSSLELGDSALYFCASTIRGLNYGYTFGSGTRLTVV.

The chain uses TRBV9 and TRBJ2-1; 9 bases align to TRBD1. The CDR3 contains 16 residues. CDR1 and CDR2 from the germline V gene are SGDLS and YYNGEE. Unmatched junction bases numbered 8, after V lost 4 bases and J lost 3 bases. The CDR3 protein is CASSTGQGKVYNEQFF. The CDR3, as DNA: TGTGCCAGCAGCACCGGACAGGGGAAGGTCTACAATGAGCAGTTCTTC.

This clone was counted once. V usage is TRBV5-1 and J usage is TRBJ2-3, with 8 bases lining up with TRBD2. Trimming at V came to 0 bases and at J to 6 bases, leaving 3 bases not matched to a gene. Germline assignment: CDR1 SGHRS and CDR2 YFSETQ. CDR3 length equals 14 residues. CDR3 in amino acids: CASSLGLASDTQYF. Here the CDR3 DNA reads TGCGCCAGCAGCTTGGGACTAGCGTCGGATACGCAGTATTTT.

The chain recombines TRBV2 with TRBJ2-1; a weak D match, TRBD2 (5 bases). This CDR3 has 15 amino acids. Trimming removed 4 bases at V and 7 bases at J, with 17 bases between. The germline CDR1 and CDR2 sequences are SNHLY and FYNNEI. In DNA form, the CDR3 reads TGTGCCAGCAGTGCGAGCGGTCAAACGGGGAATGAGCAGTTCTTC. Translating it yields CASSASGQTGNEQFF.

The chain links TRBV5-1 to TRBJ2-7; maybe TRBD1 (5 bases). Germline V gene data show CDR1 as SGHRS and CDR2 as YFSETQ. Trimming took off 4 bases at V and 3 bases at J, with 11 bases between the two ends. The length of the CDR3 is 13 residues. The CDR3 DNA reads TGCGCCAGCAGCGCCCAAAGGGGCTACGAGCAGTACTTC. Translated: CASSAQRGYEQYF.

This chain links TRBV11-3 with TRBJ2-1, with 10 nucleotides matching TRBD1. Unmatched junction bases numbered 2, after V lost 1 base and J lost 2 bases. The CDR3 spans 16 residues. Looked up from germline, CDR1 is SGHNT and CDR2 is YENEEA. Written as DNA, the CDR3 is TGTGCCAGCAGCTTAGCCGGGACAGGGGCCTACAATGAGCAGTTCTTC. It yields the protein CASSLAGTGAYNEQFF.

This clone was counted a single time. V gene TRBV28 combines with J gene TRBJ2-5; TRBD2 matches 11 bases. The trim removed 3 bases at V and 3 bases at J, leaving 6 bases unmatched. The CDR3 consists of 16 residues. CDR1 MDHEN and CDR2 SYDVKM come from the germline V gene. For the CDR3, the DNA is TGTGCCAGCAGTTTCGGACTAGCGGGCATAAAAGAGACCCAGTACTTC. Translation gives CASSFGLAGIKETQYF.

This clone occurred once. The chain carries TRBV18 and TRBJ1-5; no firm D call. The CDR3 is 13 residues long. Germline CDR1 KGHSH, CDR2 LQKENI. V was shortened by 4 bases and J by 5 bases, with 9 bases between the two germline ends. CDR3: CASSRGEDQPQHF. CDR3 coding DNA: TGTGCCAGCTCACGGGGAGAAGATCAGCCCCAGCATTTT.

This chain joins TRBV2 and TRBJ1-4; no clear D. This CDR3 is built from 13 residues. V lost 3 bases to trimming and J lost 7 bases, with 9 bases between them. Germline V gives CDR1 SNHLY, CDR2 FYNNEI. CDR3 sequence: CASSEAGGEKLFF. Written as DNA, the CDR3 is TGTGCCAGCAGTGAGGCGGGAGGTGAAAAACTGTTTTTT.

The chain employs TRBV5-5 and TRBJ2-7, with D maybe TRBD2 (6 bases). Trimming took off 7 bases at V and 5 bases at J, with 22 bases between the two ends. The CDR3 runs to 15 residues. Looked up from germline, CDR1 is SGHKS and CDR2 is YYEKEE (reference sequence). The CDR3 is CASHLGRGYMDEQYF. The CDR3 DNA reads as TGTGCCAGCCACCTGGGGCGGGGCTACATGGACGAGCAGTACTTC.

CDR3 nucleotides: TGTGCCAGTATCGGTCGGACAGAGGGCACAGATACGCAGTATTTT. Translating gives CASIGRTEGTDTQYF. J is TRBJ2-3 and V is TRBV19, with D possibly matching TRBD1 (6 bases). Germline CDR1 reads LNHDA; CDR2 reads SQIVND (reference sequence). The CDR3 has 15 residues. V lost 7 bases to trimming and J lost 1 base, with 15 bases between them.

The V call is TRBV21-1, the J call TRBJ2-7; TRBD1 is the table's D call, not checked against the DNA. TRBV21-1 is deemed a pseudogene. CDR3 size: 15 residues. The CDR3 reads CASSKVIIGGAEQYF. In DNA, the CDR3 is TGTGCCAGCAGCAAAGTAATAATAGGGGGTGCCGAGCAGTACTTC.

The rearrangement uses TRBV7-7 and TRBJ1-1; D may be TRBD1 (6 bases). There are 16 residues in the CDR3. Per germline, CDR1 SSHAT and CDR2 FNYEAQ (reference sequence). The ends were cut back, 5 bases at V and 4 bases at J, with 20 bases in the middle. The CDR3 DNA sequence: TGTGCCAGCAGCCCCGGCCTATTACAGGGTACCACTGAAGCTTTCTTT. Residues: CASSPGLLQGTTEAFF.

The V and J genes are TRBV2 and TRBJ2-1; D might be TRBD1 (5 bases). Germline-derived CDR1 and CDR2 are SNHLY and FYNNEI. The CDR3 spans 14 residues. Trimming removed 6 bases from V and 4 bases from J, with 13 bases in between. The CDR3 DNA follows: TGTGCCAGCAGGTCAATTCGACAGTACAATGAGCAGTTCTTC. Amino acid sequence: CASRSIRQYNEQFF.

The chain combines TRBV29-1 with TRBJ2-5; 14 bases fit TRBD2. V trimming: 3 bases; J trimming: 11 bases; junction bases outside the gene matches: 17. Germline V gives CDR1 SQVTM, CDR2 ANQGSEA. This CDR3 has 17 amino acids. The CDR3 is CSVDGTSGSQDTEEQYF. CDR3 DNA sequence: TGCAGCGTTGACGGGACTAGCGGGAGTCAAGATACGGAGGAGCAGTACTTC.

This clone was observed once. The J gene is TRBJ1-1, the V gene TRBV6-1, with TRBD1 matching over 7 bases. Germline V gene lookup returns CDR1 MNHNS and CDR2 SASEGT. V gave up 1 base and J gave up 1 base; unmatched junction bases: 15. CDR3 size: 19 residues. In DNA form, the CDR3 reads TGTGCCAGCAGTGAAGTTGGCGGACAGGCACGGGCTTGGAACACTGAAGCTTTCTTT. It translates to CASSEVGGQARAWNTEAFF.

The rearrangement links TRBV19 to TRBJ1-1, with D uncertain. Germline CDR1 reads LNHDA; CDR2 reads SQIVND (reference sequence). The CDR3 runs 15 residues. V lost 7 bases and J 4 bases, leaving 19 bases between the germline ends. The CDR3 DNA reads as TGTGCCAGTACGGGTGCTAGGAGGTTGGTCACTGAAGCTTTCTTT. Amino acid sequence: CASTGARRLVTEAFF.

This clone is a singleton in its sample. The V gene is TRBV9, the J gene TRBJ2-1; D ambiguous. This CDR3 has 17 amino acids. CDR1 and CDR2 from the germline V gene are SGDLS and YYNGEE. Deletions cut 2 bases from V and 5 bases from J, with 20 bases between. CDR3 sequence reads: CASSVDLLYRGHNEQFF. DNA of the CDR3: TGTGCCAGCAGCGTCGATCTTTTGTACCGAGGCCACAATGAGCAGTTCTTC.

The J gene is TRBJ2-5, the V gene TRBV5-1, with 7 nucleotides matching TRBD2. The CDR3 totals 15 residues. From germline, CDR1 is SGHRS and CDR2 YFSETQ. The V gene end was trimmed by 0 bases and the J gene end by 1 base; junction bases not matched to a gene: 3. CDR3 nucleotides: TGCGCCAGCAGCTTGGGGCTAGCGGTCCAAGAGACCCAGTACTTC. Its protein product is CASSLGLAVQETQYF.

This chain connects TRBV6-1 to TRBJ2-7; D is perhaps TRBD1 (5 bases). Germline loops: CDR1 MNHNS, CDR2 SASEGT. The CDR3 loop spans 13 amino acids. Trimming removed 6 bases at V and 3 bases at J, with 12 bases between. The CDR3 coding sequence is TGTGCCAGCAGGGACACCCTGATCTACGAGCAGTACTTC. It encodes CASRDTLIYEQYF.

V is TRBV6-6 and J is TRBJ2-7, with 7 bases fitting TRBD2. Losses at the gene ends were 0 bases for V and 7 bases for J; bases not matched to a gene: 9. This CDR3 has 15 amino acids. Germline V gene lookup returns CDR1 MNHNY and CDR2 SVGAGI (reference sequence). This chain's CDR3 is CASSYSRLAELEQYF. In DNA form, the CDR3 reads TGTGCCAGCAGTTACTCGCGGCTAGCGGAATTAGAGCAGTACTTC.